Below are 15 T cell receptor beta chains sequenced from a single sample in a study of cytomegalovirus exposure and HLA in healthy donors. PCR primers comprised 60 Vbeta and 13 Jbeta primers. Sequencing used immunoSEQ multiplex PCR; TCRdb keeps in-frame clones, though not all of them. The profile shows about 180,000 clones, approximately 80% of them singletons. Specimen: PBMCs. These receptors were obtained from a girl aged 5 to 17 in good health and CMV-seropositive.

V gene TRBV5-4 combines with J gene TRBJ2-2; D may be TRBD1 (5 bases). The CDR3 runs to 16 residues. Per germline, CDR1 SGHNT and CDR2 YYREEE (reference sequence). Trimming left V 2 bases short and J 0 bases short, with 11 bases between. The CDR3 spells CASSFDGHTNTGELFF. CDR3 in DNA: TGTGCCAGCAGCTTTGATGGACATACGAACACCGGGGAGCTGTTTTTT. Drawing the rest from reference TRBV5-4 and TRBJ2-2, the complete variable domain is ETGVTQSPTHLIKTRGQQVTLRCSSQSGHNTVSWYQQALGQGPQFIFQYYREEENGRGNFPPRFSGLQFPNYSSELNVNALELDDSALYLCASSFDGHTNTGELFFGEGSRLTVL.

CDR3 region: CASSLSTGLGNYGYTF. The CDR3 DNA reads TGTGCCAGCAGTTTATCTACGGGACTTGGAAACTATGGCTACACCTTC. The V gene is TRBV28, the J gene TRBJ1-2, with a tentative D call TRBD1 (5 bases). The ends were cut back, 1 base at V and 2 bases at J, with 14 bases in the middle. Germline CDR1 and CDR2: MDHEN and SYDVKM. The CDR3 length is 16 residues.

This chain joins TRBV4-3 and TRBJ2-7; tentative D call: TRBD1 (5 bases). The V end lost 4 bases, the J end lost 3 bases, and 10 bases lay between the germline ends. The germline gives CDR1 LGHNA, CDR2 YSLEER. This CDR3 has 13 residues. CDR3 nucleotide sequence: TGCGCCAGCAGCCGGCTCACAGGCTACGAGCAGTACTTC. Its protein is CASSRLTGYEQYF.

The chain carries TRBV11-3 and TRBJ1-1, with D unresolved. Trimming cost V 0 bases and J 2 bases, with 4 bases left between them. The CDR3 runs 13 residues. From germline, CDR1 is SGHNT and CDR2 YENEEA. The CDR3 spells CASSLEHNTEAFF. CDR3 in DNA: TGTGCCAGCAGCTTAGAACACAACACTGAAGCTTTCTTT. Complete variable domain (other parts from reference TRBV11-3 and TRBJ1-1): EAGVVQSPRYKIIEKKQPVAFWCNPISGHNTLYWYLQNLGQGPELLIRYENEEAVDDSQLPKDRFSAERLKGVDSTLKIQPAELGDSAVYLCASSLEHNTEAFFGQGTRLTVV.

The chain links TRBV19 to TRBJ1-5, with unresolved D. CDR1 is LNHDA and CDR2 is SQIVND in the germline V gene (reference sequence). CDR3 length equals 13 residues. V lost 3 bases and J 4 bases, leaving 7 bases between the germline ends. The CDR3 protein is CASSIAYNQPQHF. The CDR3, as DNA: TGTGCCAGTAGTATCGCCTATAATCAGCCCCAGCATTTT. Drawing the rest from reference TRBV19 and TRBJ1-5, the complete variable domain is DGGITQSPKYLFRKEGQNVTLSCEQNLNHDAMYWYRQDPGQGLRLIYYSQIVNDFQKGDIAEGYSVSREKKESFPLTVTSAQKNPTAFYLCASSIAYNQPQHFGDGTRLSIL.

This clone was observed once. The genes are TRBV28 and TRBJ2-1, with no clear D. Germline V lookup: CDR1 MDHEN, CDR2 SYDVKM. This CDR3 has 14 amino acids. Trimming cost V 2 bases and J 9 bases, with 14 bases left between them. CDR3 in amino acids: CASSLSIDPPEQFF. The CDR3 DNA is TGTGCCAGCAGTTTAAGCATTGATCCTCCTGAGCAGTTCTTC.

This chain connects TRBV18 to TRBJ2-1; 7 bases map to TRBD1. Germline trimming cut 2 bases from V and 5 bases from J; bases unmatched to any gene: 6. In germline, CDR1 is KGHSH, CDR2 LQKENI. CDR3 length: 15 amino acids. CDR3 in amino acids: CASSPGQDVHNEQFF. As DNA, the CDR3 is TGTGCCAGCTCACCAGGACAGGATGTCCACAATGAGCAGTTCTTC. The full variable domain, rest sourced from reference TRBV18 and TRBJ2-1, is NAGVMQNPRHLVRRRGQEARLRCSPMKGHSHVYWYRQLPEEGLKFMVYLQKENIIDESGMPKERFSAEFPKEGPSILRIQQVVRGDSAAYFCASSPGQDVHNEQFFGPGTRLTVL.

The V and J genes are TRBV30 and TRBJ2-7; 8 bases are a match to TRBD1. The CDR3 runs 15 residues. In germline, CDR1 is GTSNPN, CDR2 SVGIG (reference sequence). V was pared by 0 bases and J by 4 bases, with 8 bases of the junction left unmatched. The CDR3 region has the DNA TGTGCCTGGAGTGTCGGGACAGGCGGAGGATACGAGCAGTACTTC. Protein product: CAWSVGTGGGYEQYF.

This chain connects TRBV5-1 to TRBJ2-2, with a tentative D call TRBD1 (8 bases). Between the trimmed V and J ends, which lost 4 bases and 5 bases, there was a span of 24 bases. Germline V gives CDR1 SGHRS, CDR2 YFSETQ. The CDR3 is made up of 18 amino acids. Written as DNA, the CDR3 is TGCGCCAGCAGCGGAAAAGCGGGACAGGCTTGGGGGACCGGGGAGCTGTTTTTT. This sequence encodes CASSGKAGQAWGTGELFF.

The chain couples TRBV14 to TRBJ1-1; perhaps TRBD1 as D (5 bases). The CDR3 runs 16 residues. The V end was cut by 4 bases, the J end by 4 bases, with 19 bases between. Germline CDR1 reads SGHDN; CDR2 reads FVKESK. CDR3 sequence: CASSRGIGAFVTEAFF. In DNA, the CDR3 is TGTGCCAGCAGCCGGGGAATTGGGGCCTTCGTCACTGAAGCTTTCTTT.

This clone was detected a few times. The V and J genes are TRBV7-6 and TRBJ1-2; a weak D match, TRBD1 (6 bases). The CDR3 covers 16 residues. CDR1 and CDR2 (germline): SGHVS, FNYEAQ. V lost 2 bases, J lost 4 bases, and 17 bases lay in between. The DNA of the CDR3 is TGTGCCAGCAGCTTAAAAGGGGGGGAGTTTAGCTATGGCTACACCTTC. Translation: CASSLKGGEFSYGYTF.

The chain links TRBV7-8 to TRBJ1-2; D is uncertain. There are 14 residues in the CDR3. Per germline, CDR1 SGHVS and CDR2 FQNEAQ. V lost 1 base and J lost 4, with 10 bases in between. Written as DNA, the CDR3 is TGTGCCAGCAGCTTAGGTTCGGCAGGCTATGGCTACACCTTC. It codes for CASSLGSAGYGYTF.

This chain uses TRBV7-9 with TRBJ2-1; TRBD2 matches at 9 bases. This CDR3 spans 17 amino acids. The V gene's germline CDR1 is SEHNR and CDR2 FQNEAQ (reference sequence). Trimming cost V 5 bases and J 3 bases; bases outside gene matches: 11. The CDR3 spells CASSLDGSGRSYNEQFF. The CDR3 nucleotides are TGTGCCAGCAGCCTAGATGGTAGCGGGAGAAGCTACAATGAGCAGTTCTTC. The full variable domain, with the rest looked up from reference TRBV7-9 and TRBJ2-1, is DTGVSQNPRHKITKRGQNVTFRCDPISEHNRLYWYRQTLGQGPEFLTYFQNEAQLEKSRLLSDRFSAERPKGSFSTLEIQRTEQGDSAMYLCASSLDGSGRSYNEQFFGPGTRLTVL.

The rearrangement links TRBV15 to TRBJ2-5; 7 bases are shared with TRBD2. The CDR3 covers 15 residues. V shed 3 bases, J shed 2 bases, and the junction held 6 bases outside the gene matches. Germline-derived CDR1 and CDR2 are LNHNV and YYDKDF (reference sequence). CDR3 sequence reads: CATSSAGARQETQYF. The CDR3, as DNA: TGTGCCACCAGCAGTGCGGGAGCCCGTCAAGAGACCCAGTACTTC. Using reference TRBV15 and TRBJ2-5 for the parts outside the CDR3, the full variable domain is DAMVIQNPRYQVTQFGKPVTLSCSQTLNHNVMYWYQQKSSQAPKLLFHYYDKDFNNEADTPDNFQSRRPNTSFCFLDIRSPGLGDTAMYLCATSSAGARQETQYFGPGTRLLVL.

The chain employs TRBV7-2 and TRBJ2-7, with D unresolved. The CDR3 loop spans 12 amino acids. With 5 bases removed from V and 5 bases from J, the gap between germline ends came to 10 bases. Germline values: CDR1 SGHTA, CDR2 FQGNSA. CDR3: CASSAGRNEQYF. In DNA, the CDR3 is TGTGCCAGCAGCGCAGGCAGAAACGAGCAGTACTTC. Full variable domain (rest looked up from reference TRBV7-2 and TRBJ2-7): GAGVSQSPSNKVTEKGKDVELRCDPISGHTALYWYRQSLGQGLEFLIYFQGNSAPDKSGLPSDRFSAERTGGSVSTLTIQRTQQEDSAVYLCASSAGRNEQYFGPGTRLTVT.